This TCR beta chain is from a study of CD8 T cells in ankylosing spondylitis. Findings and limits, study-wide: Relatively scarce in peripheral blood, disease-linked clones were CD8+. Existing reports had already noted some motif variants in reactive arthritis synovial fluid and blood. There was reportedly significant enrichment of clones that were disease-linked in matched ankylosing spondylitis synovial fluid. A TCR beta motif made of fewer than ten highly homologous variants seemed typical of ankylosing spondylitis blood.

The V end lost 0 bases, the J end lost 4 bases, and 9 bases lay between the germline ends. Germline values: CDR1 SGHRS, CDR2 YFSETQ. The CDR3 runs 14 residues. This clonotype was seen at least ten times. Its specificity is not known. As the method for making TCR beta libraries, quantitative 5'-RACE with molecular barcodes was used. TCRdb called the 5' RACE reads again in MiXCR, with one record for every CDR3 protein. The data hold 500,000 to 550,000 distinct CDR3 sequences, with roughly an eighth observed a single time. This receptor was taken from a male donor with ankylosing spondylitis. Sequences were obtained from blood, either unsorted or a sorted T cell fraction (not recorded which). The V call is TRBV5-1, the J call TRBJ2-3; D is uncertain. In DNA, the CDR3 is TGCGCCAGCAGCTTGGGGTATGTTGCAGATACGCAGTATTTT. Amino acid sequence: CASSLGYVADTQYF.